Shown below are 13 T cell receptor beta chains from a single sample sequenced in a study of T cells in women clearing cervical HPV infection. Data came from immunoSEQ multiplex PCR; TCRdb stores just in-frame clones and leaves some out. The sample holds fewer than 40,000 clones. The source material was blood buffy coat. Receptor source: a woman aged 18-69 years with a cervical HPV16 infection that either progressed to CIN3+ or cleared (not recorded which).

The part of the CDR3 DNA that was read is TGTGCCAGCAGCTTGGGACAGGGGATGGTC. This gives the protein CASSLGQGMV. The full CDR3 reads CASSLGQGMVYTF. The V gene is TRBV5-6, the J gene TRBJ1-2; 8 bases align to TRBD1. With the read ending 3 residues before the CDR3 end, the germline J gene is used to fill in that end. Per the germline V gene, CDR1 is SGHDT and CDR2 is YYEEEE. CDR3 length equals 13 residues.

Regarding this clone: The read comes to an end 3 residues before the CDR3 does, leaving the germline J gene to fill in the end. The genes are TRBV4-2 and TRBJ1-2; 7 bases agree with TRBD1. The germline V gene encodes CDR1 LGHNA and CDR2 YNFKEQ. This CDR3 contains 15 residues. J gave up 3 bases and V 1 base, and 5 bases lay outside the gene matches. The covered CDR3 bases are TGTGCCAGCAGCCAAGGTACCACAGGGGACTATGGC. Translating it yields CASSQGTTGDYG. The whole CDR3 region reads CASSQGTTGDYGYTF.

The sequenced CDR3 bases are TGTGCCAGCAGTAGGTCTTTCTACGAG. The encoded protein is CASSRSFYE. The CDR3 in its entirety is CASSRSFYEQYF. This chain uses TRBV6-2 or TRBV6-3 with TRBJ2-7, with no clear D. The CDR3 goes on 3 residues after the read ends, and that part is filled in from the germline J gene. CDR3 length: 12 amino acids. In germline, CDR1 is MNHEY, CDR2 SVGEGT. V was clipped by 5 bases and J by 3 bases, with 8 bases between them.

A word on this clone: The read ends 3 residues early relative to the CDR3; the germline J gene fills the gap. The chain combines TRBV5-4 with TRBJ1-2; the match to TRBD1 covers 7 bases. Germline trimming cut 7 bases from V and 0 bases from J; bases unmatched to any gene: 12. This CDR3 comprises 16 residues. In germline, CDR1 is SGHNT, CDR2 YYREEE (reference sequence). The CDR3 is CASSAGGTVANYGYTF. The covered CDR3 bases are TGTGCCAGCTCCGCGGGTGGGACAGTGGCTAACTATGGC.

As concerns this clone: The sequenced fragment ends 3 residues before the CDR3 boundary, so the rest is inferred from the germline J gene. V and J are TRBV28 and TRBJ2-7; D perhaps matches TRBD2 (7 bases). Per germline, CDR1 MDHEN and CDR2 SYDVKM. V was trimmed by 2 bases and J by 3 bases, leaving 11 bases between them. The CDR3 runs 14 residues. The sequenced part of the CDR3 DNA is TGTGCCAGCAGTTTAGGGGGGGGCCTCTACGAG. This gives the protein CASSLGGGLYE. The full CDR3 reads CASSLGGGLYEQYF.

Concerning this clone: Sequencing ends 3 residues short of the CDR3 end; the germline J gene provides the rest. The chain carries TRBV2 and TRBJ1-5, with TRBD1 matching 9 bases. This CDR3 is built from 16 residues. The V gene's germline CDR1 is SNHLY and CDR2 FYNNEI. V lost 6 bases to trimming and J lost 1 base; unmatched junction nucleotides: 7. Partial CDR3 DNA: TGTGCCAGCAGATTCGGACAGGGGACAAGCAATCAGCCC. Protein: CASRFGQGTSNQP. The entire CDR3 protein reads CASRFGQGTSNQPQHF.

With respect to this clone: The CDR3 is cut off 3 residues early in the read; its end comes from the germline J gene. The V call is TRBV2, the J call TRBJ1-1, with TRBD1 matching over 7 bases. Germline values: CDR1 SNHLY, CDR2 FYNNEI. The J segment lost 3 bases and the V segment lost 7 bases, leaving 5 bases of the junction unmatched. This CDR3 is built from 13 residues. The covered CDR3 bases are TGTGCCAGCACTGGGACAGCTTACACTGAA. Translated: CASTGTAYTE. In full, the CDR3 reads CASTGTAYTEAFF.

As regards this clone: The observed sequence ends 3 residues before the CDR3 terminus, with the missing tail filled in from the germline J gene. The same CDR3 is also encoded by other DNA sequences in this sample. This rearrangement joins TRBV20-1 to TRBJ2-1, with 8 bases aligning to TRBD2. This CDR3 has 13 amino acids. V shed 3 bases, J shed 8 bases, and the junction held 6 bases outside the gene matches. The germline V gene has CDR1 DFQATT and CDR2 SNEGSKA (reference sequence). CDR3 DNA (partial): TGCAGTGCTAGTCTCGGGGGGGCATATGAG. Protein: CSASLGGAYE. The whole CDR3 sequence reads CSASLGGAYEQFF.

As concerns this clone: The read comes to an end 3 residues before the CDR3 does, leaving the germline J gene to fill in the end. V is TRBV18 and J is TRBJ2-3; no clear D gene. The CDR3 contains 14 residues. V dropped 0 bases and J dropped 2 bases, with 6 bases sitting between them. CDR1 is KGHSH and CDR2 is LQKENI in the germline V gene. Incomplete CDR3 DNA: TGTGCCAGCTCACCACCTCAGAACACAGATACG. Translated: CASSPPQNTDT. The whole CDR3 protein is CASSPPQNTDTQYF. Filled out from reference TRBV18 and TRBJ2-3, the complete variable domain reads NAGVMQNPRHLVRRRGQEARLRCSPMKGHSHVYWYRQLPEEGLKFMVYLQKENIIDESGMPKERFSAEFPKEGPSILRIQQVVRGDSAAYFCASSPPQNTDTQYFGPGTRLTVL.

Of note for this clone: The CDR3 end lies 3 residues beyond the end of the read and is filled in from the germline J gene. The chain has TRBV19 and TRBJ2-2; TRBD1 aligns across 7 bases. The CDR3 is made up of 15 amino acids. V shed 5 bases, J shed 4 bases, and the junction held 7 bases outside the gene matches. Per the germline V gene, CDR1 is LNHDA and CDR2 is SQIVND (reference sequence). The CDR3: CASSLRGLSTGELFF. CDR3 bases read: TGTGCCAGTAGTCTCAGGGGGTTGAGCACCGGGGAG.

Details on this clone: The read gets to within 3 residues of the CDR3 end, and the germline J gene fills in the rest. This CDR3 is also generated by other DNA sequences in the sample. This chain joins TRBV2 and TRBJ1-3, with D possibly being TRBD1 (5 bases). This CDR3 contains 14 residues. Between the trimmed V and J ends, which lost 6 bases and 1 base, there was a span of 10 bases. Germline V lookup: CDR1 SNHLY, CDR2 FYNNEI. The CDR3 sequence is CASRGQGSGNTIYF. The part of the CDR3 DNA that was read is TGTGCCAGCAGAGGGCAGGGTTCTGGAAACACC.

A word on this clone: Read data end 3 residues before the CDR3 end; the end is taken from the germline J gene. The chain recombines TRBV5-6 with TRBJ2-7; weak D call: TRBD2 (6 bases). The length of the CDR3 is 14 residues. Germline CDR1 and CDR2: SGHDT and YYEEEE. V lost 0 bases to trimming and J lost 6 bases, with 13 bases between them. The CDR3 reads CASSLGLGGREQYF. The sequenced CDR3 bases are TGTGCCAGCAGCTTGGGACTAGGTGGACGCGAG.

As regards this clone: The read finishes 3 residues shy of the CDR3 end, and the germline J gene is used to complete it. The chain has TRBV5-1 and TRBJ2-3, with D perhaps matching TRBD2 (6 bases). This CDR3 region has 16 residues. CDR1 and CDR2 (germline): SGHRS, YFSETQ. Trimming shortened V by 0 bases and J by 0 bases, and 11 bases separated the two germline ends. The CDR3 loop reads CASSLDGGVSTDTQYF. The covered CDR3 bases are TGCGCCAGCAGCTTGGATGGCGGGGTTAGCACAGATACG.